The next 19 T cell receptor beta chains were all read from a single sample in a study of T-cell reconstitution after alpha-beta-depleted transplantation in children (dated by TCRdb to between 2015 and 2016). Libraries were built with PCR. Sequenced on an Illumina HiSeq 2500. Molecular barcoding was employed in the preparation of TCR libraries, with unique molecular identifiers being used to normalize TCRbeta repertoire quantification. TCRdb itself trimmed the public reads at Q25 with fastp, ran MiXCR and retained productive beta chains. Each CDR3 protein appears once, grouped with its most common genes and DNA. The sample records 250,000 to 400,000 distinct CDR3 sequences, around 25% of which are singletons. The top ten hold approximately 11% of the sample. The meaning of the sample's treatment or condition label: allogeneic hematopoietic cell transplantation with graft depleted of TCRalphabeta T cells and CD19 B cells.

Source: PBMCs, mostly from graft donor cells, taken 180 days after TCRalphabeta/CD19-depleted stem cell transplant. These receptors came from a male patient younger than 18 who had a stem cell transplant for acute lymphoblastic leukemia, so the T cells may come from the graft donor.

This clonotype was counted many times. The V gene is TRBV7-2, the J gene TRBJ2-5; D is unclear. Germline V gives CDR1 SGHTA, CDR2 FQGNSA. The CDR3 spans 14 residues. V was clipped by 2 bases and J by 5 bases, with 12 bases between them. CDR3 residues: CASSLIPLAETQYF. In nucleotides, the CDR3 is TGTGCCAGCAGCTTAATACCCCTGGCGGAGACCCAGTACTTC.

This clonotype appeared a few times. This chain connects TRBV4-1 to TRBJ2-4, with 11 nucleotides matching TRBD2. This CDR3 has 20 residues. In germline, CDR1 is MGHRA, CDR2 YSYEKL. With V trimmed by 3 bases and J by 6 bases, 19 bases remained unmatched. The CDR3 DNA reads TGCGCCAGCAGCCAGCCCGGACTAGCGGGTTCACCTAGCCGTGGAAACATTCAGTACTTC. Protein sequence: CASSQPGLAGSPSRGNIQYF.

This chain uses TRBV20-1 with TRBJ2-4; 13 positions match TRBD2. V was clipped by 0 bases and J by 8 bases; unmatched bases: 7. The length of the CDR3 is 16 residues. Germline V gene data show CDR1 as DFQATT and CDR2 as SNEGSKA (reference sequence). The CDR3 loop reads CSAREGLAGARDIQYF. CDR3 nucleotide sequence: TGCAGTGCTAGAGAAGGACTAGCGGGAGCTCGGGACATTCAGTACTTC.

The rearrangement links TRBV18 to TRBJ2-2; TRBD2 is a possible D gene (5 bases). Germline lookup yields CDR1 KGHSH and CDR2 LQKENI. The germline V and J ends were trimmed by 2 bases and 1 base, with 11 bases remaining between them. The CDR3 loop spans 16 amino acids. The CDR3 reads CASSPISGRNTGELFF. The CDR3 region has the DNA TGTGCCAGCTCACCAATCAGCGGACGGAACACCGGGGAGCTGTTTTTT. The whole variable domain, filled in from reference TRBV18 and TRBJ2-2, reads NAGVMQNPRHLVRRRGQEARLRCSPMKGHSHVYWYRQLPEEGLKFMVYLQKENIIDESGMPKERFSAEFPKEGPSILRIQQVVRGDSAAYFCASSPISGRNTGELFFGEGSRLTVL.

The chain couples TRBV5-1 to TRBJ1-1; TRBD1 aligns across 7 bases. The V segment lost 4 bases and the J segment 5 bases; nucleotides outside the gene matches: 11. CDR1 and CDR2 from the germline V gene are SGHRS and YFSETQ. This CDR3 comprises 15 residues. CDR3 residues: CASSHPTGKKTEAFF. In nucleotides, the CDR3 is TGCGCCAGCAGCCACCCGACAGGGAAAAAGACTGAAGCTTTCTTT.

The chain has TRBV6-9 and TRBJ1-4; D is unclear. V lost 0 bases, J lost 13 bases, and 15 bases lay in between. The CDR3 is made up of 14 amino acids. The germline gives CDR1 MNHGY, CDR2 SVAAGI. This CDR3 is CASSYSCAPRGLFF. CDR3 sequence (DNA): TGTGCCAGCAGTTATTCGTGTGCGCCCCGGGGACTGTTTTTT.

This clonotype was counted a few times. The gene calls are TRBV6-1 and TRBJ1-6; TRBD1 might be the D (5 bases). V dropped 6 bases and J dropped 7 bases, with 13 bases sitting between them. CDR1 and CDR2 (germline): MNHNS, SASEGT. The CDR3 sequence is 14 residues long. The CDR3 region has the DNA TGTGCCAGCAGCCCGTCCAGGGAAAATTCACCCCTCCACTTT. It specifies CASSPSRENSPLHF.

J is TRBJ2-1 and V is TRBV11-1; 10 bases agree with TRBD1. The J segment lost 0 bases and the V segment lost 2 bases, leaving 10 bases of the junction unmatched. The germline CDR1 and CDR2 sequences are SGHAT and FQDESV (reference sequence). This CDR3 is 19 amino acids long. The CDR3 spells CASSLPPGQGISSYNEQFF. The CDR3 nucleotides read TGTGCCAGCAGCTTACCTCCGGGACAGGGGATTAGCTCCTACAATGAGCAGTTCTTC.

CDR3 bases: TGTGCCAGCAGTCCCGCCAGGGCTATCTCCTACGAGCAGTACTTC. This gives the protein CASSPARAISYEQYF. The V gene is TRBV27, the J gene TRBJ2-7; a possible D gene is TRBD1 (5 bases). Looked up from germline, CDR1 is MNHEY and CDR2 is SMNVEV (reference sequence). V was cut by 5 bases and J by 0 bases, with 14 bases left in between. This CDR3 is built from 15 residues.

The chain uses TRBV5-6 and TRBJ2-7; 10 bases align to TRBD1. Germline loops: CDR1 SGHDT, CDR2 YYEEEE. Trimming cost V 4 bases and J 3 bases; bases outside gene matches: 4. The CDR3 is made up of 14 amino acids. The CDR3 sequence: CASSETGGLYEQYF. CDR3 DNA: TGTGCCAGCAGCGAGACAGGGGGCCTCTACGAGCAGTACTTC.

The V call is TRBV6-5, the J call TRBJ2-5; a possible D gene is TRBD1 (6 bases). V gave up 1 base and J gave up 5 bases, with 14 bases separating them. CDR3 length equals 15 residues. Per the germline V gene, CDR1 is MNHEY and CDR2 is SVGAGI. CDR3 coding DNA: TGTGCCAGCAGTTACTGGGGCAGGGGATGGGAGACCCAGTACTTC. Amino acids: CASSYWGRGWETQYF.

J is TRBJ2-7 and V is TRBV27; TRBD2 aligns across 9 bases. V was pared by 0 bases and J by 5 bases, with 8 bases of the junction left unmatched. Germline loops: CDR1 MNHEY, CDR2 SMNVEV (reference sequence). The length of the CDR3 is 16 residues. The CDR3 DNA reads as TGTGCCAGCAGTTTATCCCTACTAGCGGGCTGGGACGAGCAGTACTTC. Translating gives CASSLSLLAGWDEQYF.

The chain employs TRBV27 and TRBJ1-1, with 10 bases aligning to TRBD1. The CDR3 totals 17 residues. Trimming at V came to 3 bases and at J to 1 base, leaving 8 bases not matched to a gene. In germline, CDR1 is MNHEY, CDR2 SMNVEV (reference sequence). The CDR3 DNA reads TGTGCCAGCAGTTTGGTTAGGACAGGGGGTGCGAACACTGAAGCTTTCTTT. Translated, it gives CASSLVRTGGANTEAFF.

This clonotype was picked up many times. The chain couples TRBV4-1 to TRBJ2-3; tentatively, D is TRBD2 (6 bases). CDR1 is MGHRA, CDR2 YSYEKL, per germline. The ends were cut back, 1 base at V and 3 bases at J, with 11 bases in the middle. This CDR3 region has 15 residues. The CDR3 DNA is TGCGCCAGCAGCCAAGCGCCCGGGGGAACAGATACGCAGTATTTT. The encoded protein is CASSQAPGGTDTQYF.

This clonotype was picked up a small number of times. The chain employs TRBV27 and TRBJ1-1; the D is unclear. The V and J ends lost 3 bases and 5 bases respectively, with 7 bases between them. CDR1 and CDR2 (germline): MNHEY, SMNVEV (reference sequence). This CDR3 has 12 residues. CDR3: CASSFGRTEAFF. The CDR3 bases are TGTGCCAGCAGTTTTGGCAGAACTGAAGCTTTCTTT.

This clonotype was seen a few times. The chain links TRBV27 to TRBJ2-7, with 7 bases lining up with TRBD2. CDR3 length: 13 residues. The germline CDR1 and CDR2 sequences are MNHEY and SMNVEV (reference sequence). V shed 4 bases and J 1 base; nucleotides not matched to a gene: 1. CDR3 DNA sequence: TGTGCCAGCAGTTCGGGGGGTTCCTACGAGCAGTACTTC. Its protein is CASSSGGSYEQYF.

Remarks on this clonotype: This may be a read error: a much more frequent sequence differs by one nucleotide. V is TRBV9 and J is TRBJ1-1; a weak D match, TRBD1 (5 bases). Germline V gene sequence: CDR1 SGDLS, CDR2 YYNGEE. The CDR3 has 13 residues. CDR3 DNA: TGTGTCAGCAGCGTGCAGGGAAACACTGAAGCTTTCTTT. It yields the protein CVSSVQGNTEAFF.

The chain recombines TRBV9 with TRBJ1-1; maybe TRBD1 (5 bases). This CDR3 contains 13 residues. CDR1 and CDR2 from the germline V gene are SGDLS and YYNGEE. Trimming shortened V by 0 bases and J by 4 bases, and 7 bases separated the two germline ends. The CDR3 loop reads CASSVAGTTEAFF. Written as DNA, the CDR3 is TGTGCCAGCAGCGTAGCAGGGACCACTGAAGCTTTCTTT.

The J gene is TRBJ2-7, the V gene TRBV2; 8 bases fit TRBD2. Germline CDR1 is SNHLY and CDR2 is FYNNEI. Trimming cost V 6 bases and J 3 bases; bases outside gene matches: 16. CDR3 size: 17 residues. The CDR3 spells CASSPTGTSALRYEQYF. CDR3 coding DNA: TGTGCCAGCAGCCCCACAGGGACTAGTGCCCTCCGCTACGAGCAGTACTTC.